The clone carrying this TCR beta chain was counted ten times or more. Its antigen is not known. This specimen belongs to a study of glioma-infiltrating T cells. In germline, CDR1 is MDHEN, CDR2 SYDVKM. The CDR3 consists of 13 residues. V dropped 6 bases and J dropped 14; count of bases not matched to a gene: 13. General observations from the study: Gliomas, especially low-grade, showed above-expected tissue-blood divergence; non-neoplastic patients showed below.

Using RNA template, CDR3s of TCR alpha and beta were amplified with iRepertoire arm-PCR. TCRdb re-derived calls from the multiplex PCR reads in MiXCR, one entry per CDR3 protein. There are 93,000 or so distinct CDR3 sequences in the sample; 29% occur only once, and 44% lies in the top ten. Input material: glioma tissue, nonneoplastic brain tissue, or PBMCs (not recorded which). The chain carries TRBV28 and TRBJ2-3, with 8 positions matching TRBD2. The source is a human donor with low-grade glioma or glioblastoma, undergoing nonglioma brain surgery, or in good health (not recorded which). CDR3: CASREVAGGRGYF. The CDR3 nucleotides read TGTGCCAGCAGGGAGGTCGCGGGGGGCAGGGGGTATTTT.